This TCR beta chain was captured in a study of immune evolution from preneoplasia to lung adenocarcinoma. General study points: Compared with EGFR-mutant or double wild-type lesions, KRAS-mutant nodules were more clonal. Clonality was highest in normal lung, lower in later-stage lesions apparently. Top clone share appeared to fall from AAH through AIS, MIA, adenocarcinoma.

Profiling relied on immunoSEQ multiplex PCR, and the TCRdb table lists in-frame clones only, not all of them. The sample contains 3,000 or so clones, roughly nine tenths of which appear only once. The CDR3 contains 14 residues. V was pared by 3 bases and J by 4 bases, with 10 bases between. CDR1 is MNHNS and CDR2 is SASEGT in the germline V gene. Patient tissue came from resections in Japan or China, 2014–2017. As regards this clone: No antigen is known for it.

The clonotype comes from a person between 70 and 80 years old with invasive lung adenocarcinoma. The specimen was FFPE invasive lung adenocarcinoma tissue. This rearrangement joins TRBV6-1 to TRBJ1-5; the D gene is possibly TRBD1 (6 bases). CDR3 sequence: CASSDRTANQPQHF. DNA for the CDR3: TGTGCCAGCAGTGACCGGACAGCTAATCAGCCCCAGCATTTT.